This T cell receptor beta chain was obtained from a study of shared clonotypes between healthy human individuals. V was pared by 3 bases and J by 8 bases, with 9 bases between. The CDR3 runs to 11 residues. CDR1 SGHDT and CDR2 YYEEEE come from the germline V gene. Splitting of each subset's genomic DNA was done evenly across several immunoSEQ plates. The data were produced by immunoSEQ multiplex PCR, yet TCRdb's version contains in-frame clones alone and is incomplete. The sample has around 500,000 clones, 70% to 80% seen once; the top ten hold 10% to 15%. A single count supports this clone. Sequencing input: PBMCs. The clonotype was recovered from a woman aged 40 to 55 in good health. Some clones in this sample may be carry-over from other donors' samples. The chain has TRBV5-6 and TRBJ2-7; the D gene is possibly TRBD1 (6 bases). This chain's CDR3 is CASSSTGQQYF. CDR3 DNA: TGTGCCAGCAGCTCAACAGGGCAGCAGTACTTC.